The 9 T cell receptor beta chains in this list originate from one sample, sequenced in a study of neurological immune-mediated disorders. Via MiXCR, TCRdb re-called the 5' RACE reads, giving one row per CDR3 protein. The sample shows roughly 62,000 distinct CDR3 sequences, 3.5% to 4.5% of them seen only once. The material sequenced was PBMCs. These receptors came from a woman aged 50 to 65 with multiple sclerosis.

This clonotype was picked up many times. V gene TRBV7-6 combines with J gene TRBJ2-3; D may be TRBD1 (5 bases). V was trimmed by 1 base and J by 0 bases, leaving 17 bases between them. CDR1 and CDR2 (germline): SGHVS, FNYEAQ. The length of the CDR3 is 18 residues. The CDR3 loop is CASSLVSDLGRSTDTQYF. The CDR3 DNA reads as TGTGCCAGCAGCTTAGTATCGGATTTGGGGCGTAGCACAGATACGCAGTATTTT.

This chain connects TRBV5-1 to TRBJ2-1, with 12 bases identical to TRBD2. The J segment lost 5 bases and the V segment lost 4 bases, leaving 1 base of the junction unmatched. Looked up from germline, CDR1 is SGHRS and CDR2 is YFSETQ. This CDR3 is built from 14 residues. This chain's CDR3 is CASSRTSGDNEQFF. CDR3 DNA sequence: TGCGCCAGCAGCCGGACTAGCGGGGACAATGAGCAGTTCTTC.

Ten or more counts support this clonotype. The chain combines TRBV7-9 with TRBJ2-3, with a tentative D call TRBD2 (6 bases). Germline lookup yields CDR1 SEHNR and CDR2 FQNEAQ (reference sequence). CDR3 size: 14 residues. With 3 bases removed from V and 6 bases from J, the gap between germline ends came to 13 bases. CDR3 nucleotides: TGTGCCAGCAGCTTGACGGGGGTCGGTGATACGCAGTATTTT. Residues: CASSLTGVGDTQYF.

This clonotype was found many times. The chain recombines TRBV20-1 with TRBJ1-2, with D hard to call. CDR1 is DFQATT and CDR2 is SNEGSKA in the germline V gene (reference sequence). The V end lost 6 bases, the J end lost 6 bases, and 20 bases lay between the germline ends. The CDR3 loop spans 14 amino acids. The CDR3: CSAPLGTGSNGYTF. The CDR3, as DNA: TGCAGTGCCCCGCTTGGTACGGGGAGTAATGGCTACACCTTC.

This clonotype has at least ten counts. The gene calls are TRBV5-1 and TRBJ2-3; possible D gene TRBD2, 5 bases. With 4 bases removed from V and 4 bases from J, the gap between germline ends came to 16 bases. Germline CDR1 is SGHRS and CDR2 is YFSETQ. The CDR3 consists of 15 residues. CDR3 in amino acids: CASSPGGLVADTQYF. The CDR3 bases are TGCGCCAGCAGCCCCGGAGGCCTAGTAGCAGATACGCAGTATTTT.

This clonotype was counted many times. The chain carries TRBV11-1 and TRBJ1-5; 8 bases align to TRBD1. This CDR3 contains 14 residues. CDR1 SGHAT and CDR2 FQDESV come from the germline V gene (reference sequence). The J segment lost 7 bases and the V segment lost 4 bases, leaving 6 bases of the junction unmatched. The CDR3 loop is CASSSGQEGQPQHF. For the CDR3, the DNA is TGTGCCAGCAGCTCGGGACAGGAGGGCCAGCCCCAGCATTTT.

V and J are TRBV29-1 and TRBJ2-7, with no clear D. The V and J ends lost 4 bases and 1 base respectively, with 8 bases between them. CDR3 size: 12 residues. CDR1 and CDR2 from the germline V gene are SQVTM and ANQGSEA. CDR3 nucleotides: TGCAGCGTTGGCCACACTTCCTACGAGCAGTACTTC. Residues: CSVGHTSYEQYF.

This clonotype was seen many times. This chain joins TRBV10-3 and TRBJ2-5; TRBD1 aligns across 12 bases. The CDR3 covers 15 residues. Germline V gene sequence: CDR1 ENHRY, CDR2 SYGVKD. J lost 5 bases, V lost 5 bases, and 6 bases had no gene match. The CDR3 DNA follows: TGTGCCATCAGTAGGGACAGGGGGCTCGGGGAGACCCAGTACTTC. Translation gives CAISRDRGLGETQYF.

This clonotype has at least ten counts. The gene calls are TRBV4-3 and TRBJ2-1, with unresolved D. Germline V lookup: CDR1 LGHNA, CDR2 YSLEER. CDR3 size: 14 residues. V lost 0 bases and J 4 bases, leaving 7 bases between the germline ends. CDR3 residues: CASSQERQYNEQFF. The CDR3 DNA follows: TGCGCCAGCAGCCAAGAGAGGCAGTACAATGAGCAGTTCTTC.